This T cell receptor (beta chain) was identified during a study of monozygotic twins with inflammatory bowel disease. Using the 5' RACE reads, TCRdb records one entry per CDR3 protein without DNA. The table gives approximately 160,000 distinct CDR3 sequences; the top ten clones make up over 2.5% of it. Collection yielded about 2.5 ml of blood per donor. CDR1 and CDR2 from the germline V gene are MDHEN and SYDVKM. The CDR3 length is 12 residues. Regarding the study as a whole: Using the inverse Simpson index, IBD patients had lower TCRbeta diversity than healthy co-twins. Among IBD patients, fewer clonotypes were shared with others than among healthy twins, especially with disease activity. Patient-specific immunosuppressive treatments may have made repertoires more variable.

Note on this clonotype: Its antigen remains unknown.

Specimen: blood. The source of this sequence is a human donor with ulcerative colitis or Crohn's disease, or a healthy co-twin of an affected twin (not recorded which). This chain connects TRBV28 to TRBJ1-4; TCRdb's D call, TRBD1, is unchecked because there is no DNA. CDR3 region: CAGSWGREKLFF.